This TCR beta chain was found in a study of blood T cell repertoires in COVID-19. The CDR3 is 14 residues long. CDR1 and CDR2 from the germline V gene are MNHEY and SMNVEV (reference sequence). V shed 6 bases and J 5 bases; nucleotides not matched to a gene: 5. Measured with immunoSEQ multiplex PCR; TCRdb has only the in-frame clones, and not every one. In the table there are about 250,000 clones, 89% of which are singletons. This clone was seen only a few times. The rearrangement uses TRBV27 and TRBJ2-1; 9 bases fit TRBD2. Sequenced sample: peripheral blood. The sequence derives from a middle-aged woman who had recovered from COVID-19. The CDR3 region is CASSPGLAHNEQFF. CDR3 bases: TGTGCCAGCAGCCCGGGACTAGCACACAATGAGCAGTTCTTC.